The 8 T cell receptor beta chains below were found in one sample sequenced in a study of early T cells in non-severe SARS-CoV-2 infection. TCRdb re-derived calls from the 5' RACE reads in MiXCR, one entry per CDR3 protein. The table has tens of thousands of distinct CDR3 sequences, around 23% seen once. This material consisted of whole blood, taken at baseline. These receptors all come from an adult who was a healthcare worker with PCR-confirmed SARS-CoV-2 infection or an uninfected control (not recorded which).

This clonotype was seen a few times. The chain recombines TRBV5-8 with TRBJ2-6, with 10 bases matching TRBD1. V was pared by 3 bases and J by 0 bases, with 3 bases of the junction left unmatched. The CDR3 consists of 17 residues. CDR1 is SGHTS and CDR2 is YDEGEE in the germline V gene. The CDR3: CASSSGTGASGANVLTF. As DNA, the CDR3 is TGTGCCAGCAGCTCCGGGACAGGGGCCTCTGGGGCCAACGTCCTGACTTTC.

There are a few counts of this clonotype. This chain uses TRBV5-4 with TRBJ2-3; 13 nucleotides line up with TRBD2. The germline V gene encodes CDR1 SGHNT and CDR2 YYREEE (reference sequence). The trim removed 2 bases at V and 2 bases at J, leaving 2 bases unmatched. This CDR3 has 16 residues. The CDR3 reads CASSLTSGGATDTQYF. The DNA for the CDR3 is TGTGCCAGCAGCTTAACTAGCGGGGGGGCCACAGATACGCAGTATTTT.

The CDR3 sequence: CSAGGSNQPQHF. The CDR3 nucleotides are TGCAGTGCTGGGGGCAGCAATCAGCCCCAGCATTTT. V gene TRBV20-1 combines with J gene TRBJ1-5; maybe TRBD1 (6 bases). V was clipped by 5 bases and J by 1 base, with 6 bases between them. The CDR3 covers 12 residues. Germline CDR1 reads DFQATT; CDR2 reads SNEGSKA (reference sequence).

The chain carries TRBV4-3 and TRBJ2-7; D gene ambiguous. The CDR3 has 14 residues. Per the germline V gene, CDR1 is LGHNA and CDR2 is YSLEER. Between the trimmed V and J ends, which lost 0 bases and 4 bases, there was a span of 10 bases. The CDR3 DNA reads TGCGCCAGCAGCCAAGATCTTGAGAATTACGAGCAGTACTTC. It translates to CASSQDLENYEQYF.

This clonotype was detected many times. The chain combines TRBV29-1 with TRBJ1-1, with D maybe TRBD1 (5 bases). CDR3 length: 12 residues. Germline V gene sequence: CDR1 SQVTM, CDR2 ANQGSEA. Between the trimmed V and J ends, which lost 4 bases and 5 bases, there was a span of 11 bases. The CDR3 sequence is CSVAGSETEAFF. As DNA, the CDR3 is TGCAGCGTTGCAGGGAGTGAGACTGAAGCTTTCTTT.

This clonotype was found a few times. CDR3 amino acids: CASSSPGLNQPQHF. Here the CDR3 DNA reads TGTGCCAGCAGCTCCCCGGGCCTCAATCAGCCCCAGCATTTT. This chain joins TRBV5-5 and TRBJ1-5; D not resolved. V lost 3 bases and J lost 3, with 10 bases in between. This CDR3 has 14 amino acids. Germline CDR1 reads SGHKS; CDR2 reads YYEKEE (reference sequence).

This clonotype was counted many times. The rearrangement uses TRBV6-6 and TRBJ2-2; D uncertain. CDR3 length: 14 residues. Between the trimmed V and J ends, which lost 6 bases and 8 bases, there was a span of 16 bases. CDR1 MNHNY and CDR2 SVGAGI come from the germline V gene (reference sequence). CDR3 nucleotide sequence: TGTGCCAGCAGCACTATAACAGCAACTGGGGAGCTGTTTTTT. It codes for CASSTITATGELFF.

The chain is built from TRBV27 and TRBJ2-7; TRBD2 aligns across 8 bases. Germline V gene lookup returns CDR1 MNHEY and CDR2 SMNVEV (reference sequence). The CDR3 extends over 14 amino acids. V was pared by 5 bases and J by 4 bases, with 7 bases of the junction left unmatched. CDR3 nucleotides: TGTGCCAGCAGTCCGGGAGGGCTGCCTTACGAGCAGTACTTC. The encoded protein is CASSPGGLPYEQYF.